Sequencing of this TCR beta chain was carried out in a study of CXCR3-negative and CXCR3-positive naive CD8 T cells. Overall study: Cumulative TRB read yield was approximately 135 million, averaging about 1.5 +/- 0.3 million per library.

This clonotype is called medium-sized based on its frequency. Its antigen is currently unknown. Study conclusions and caveats: Cryopreserved cells partially lost CXCR3 expression, and fresh PBMCs were used in most assays. Diversity ran similarly high across both naive subsets but far lower in memory CD8+ cells.

UMI labels and 5' RACE were used to prepare the TRB cDNA libraries. TCRdb reprocessed the 5' RACE reads; each CDR3 protein has one entry and no DNA is given. This sample's table has about 6,700 distinct CDR3 sequences. The CDR3 is 14 residues long. The sequencing sample was made of naive CXCR3- CD8+ T cells from blood. Subset noted: CD45RO-CCR7+CD27+CD95- naive CD8+ T cells lacking CXCR3 (TNR3-). J is TRBJ1-2 and V is TRBV21-1. TRBV21-1 is described as a pseudogene. This clonotype was sampled from a human donor in good health. Some clones in this sample may be carry-over from other donors' samples. Here the CDR3 reads CASREGPLLDGYTF.